Listed here are 24 T cell receptor beta chains from one sample, sequenced in a study of lymphopenia after photon versus proton radiotherapy. Some clones are missing from TCRdb's copy, which holds only in-frame ones; the method was immunoSEQ multiplex PCR. Of about 40,000 clones in the sample, about 86% were seen once. Source: peripheral blood, taken from a patient treated with proton-based radiotherapy. These receptors came from a woman aged 70 to 79 with pancreatic cancer. Some clones in this sample may be carry-over from other donors' samples.

As to this clone: The junction shows a germline mismatch at one end, possibly a read error. The chain employs TRBV7-2 and TRBJ2-5; TRBD1 matches 7 bases. This CDR3 is built from 14 residues. From germline, CDR1 is SGHTA and CDR2 FQGNSA. The CDR3 region is CASSLGTATETQYF. CDR3 sequence (DNA): TGTGCCAGCAGTTTAGGGACAGCGACCGAGACCCAGTACTTC.

The chain carries TRBV10-2 and TRBJ1-5; 8 nucleotides match TRBD1. Germline V gives CDR1 WSHSY, CDR2 SAAADI. V was clipped by 5 bases and J by 6 bases; unmatched bases: 6. This CDR3 is 14 amino acids long. In nucleotides, the CDR3 is TGCGCCAGCAGTCCGACAGGGGTCGGTCAGCCCCAGCATTTT. It translates to CASSPTGVGQPQHF.

The chain uses TRBV29-1 and TRBJ2-5, with D possibly being TRBD1 (6 bases). With 7 bases removed from V and 1 base from J, the gap between germline ends came to 13 bases. Germline-derived CDR1 and CDR2 are SQVTM and ANQGSEA. The CDR3 spans 13 residues. CDR3 nucleotides: TGCAGCGCTGGGGGACAATTCCAAGAGACCCAGTACTTC. Translation gives CSAGGQFQETQYF.

The chain recombines TRBV27 with TRBJ1-5; D not resolved. The CDR3 has 12 residues. CDR1 is MNHEY, CDR2 SMNVEV, per germline (reference sequence). Trimming removed 5 bases at V and 4 bases at J, with 6 bases between. CDR3 amino acids: CASSSINQPQHF. The CDR3 nucleotides are TGTGCCAGCAGTAGTATAAATCAGCCCCAGCATTTT.

The chain uses TRBV4-3 and TRBJ1-2; D perhaps matches TRBD1 (5 bases). This CDR3 is built from 15 residues. Trimming took 0 bases from V and 4 from J, leaving 12 bases between them. Germline-derived CDR1 and CDR2 are LGHNA and YSLEER. The CDR3 loop is CASSQEAGRGYGYTF. The CDR3 region has the DNA TGCGCCAGCAGCCAAGAGGCGGGGCGCGGCTATGGCTACACCTTC.

The chain recombines TRBV5-5 with TRBJ2-5; 7 bases are a match to TRBD2. This CDR3 is 19 amino acids long. The V gene end was trimmed by 0 bases and the J gene end by 4 bases; junction bases not matched to a gene: 18. Germline lookup yields CDR1 SGHKS and CDR2 YYEKEE (reference sequence). The CDR3 loop is CASSLVVITSGGPIETQYF. CDR3 bases: TGTGCCAGCAGCTTGGTGGTAATAACCTCGGGGGGACCAATAGAGACCCAGTACTTC.

V gene TRBV19 combines with J gene TRBJ2-3; TRBD1 agrees at 10 bases. With V trimmed by 9 bases and J by 6 bases, 18 bases remained unmatched. The germline V gene encodes CDR1 LNHDA and CDR2 SQIVND (reference sequence). The CDR3 is made up of 17 amino acids. CDR3 sequence (DNA): TGTGCCAGCCAAACCAGGGACAGGGGACAGGTGCTCGATACGCAGTATTTT. Protein product: CASQTRDRGQVLDTQYF.

In its sample, this clone was seen once. The chain has TRBV6-1 and TRBJ2-5; D is perhaps TRBD1 (6 bases). In germline, CDR1 is MNHNS, CDR2 SASEGT. Trimming cost V 5 bases and J 1 base, with 11 bases left between them. The CDR3 contains 14 residues. The CDR3 DNA follows: TGTGCCAGCAGTCGGGACATTCCCCAAGAGACCCAGTACTTC. It specifies CASSRDIPQETQYF.

The gene calls are TRBV6-4 and TRBJ2-3; TRBD1 is a possible D gene (6 bases). The V end lost 6 bases, the J end lost 3 bases, and 13 bases lay between the germline ends. CDR1 is MRHNA, CDR2 SNTAGT, per germline. The CDR3 runs 14 residues. The CDR3 sequence: CASSLQGETDTQYF. CDR3 bases: TGTGCCAGCAGCCTACAGGGTGAGACAGATACGCAGTATTTT.

The chain recombines TRBV4-2 with TRBJ2-3; no clear D. Germline values: CDR1 LGHNA, CDR2 YNFKEQ. The CDR3 is made up of 15 amino acids. V gave up 0 bases and J gave up 0 bases, with 7 bases separating them. The CDR3 sequence: CASSQEWTSTDTQYF. The CDR3, as DNA: TGTGCCAGCAGCCAAGAATGGACCAGCACAGATACGCAGTATTTT.

The rearrangement uses TRBV13 and TRBJ2-3; D remains unclear. CDR1 and CDR2 (germline): PRHDT, FYEKMQ (reference sequence). With 3 bases removed from V and 4 bases from J, the gap between germline ends came to 14 bases. The CDR3 has 15 amino acids. CDR3 protein: CASSLSTAGPDTQYF. The CDR3 nucleotides are TGTGCCAGCAGCTTGTCTACTGCCGGCCCAGATACGCAGTATTTT.

The rearrangement links TRBV4-3 to TRBJ2-7, with TRBD1 as a possible D gene (6 bases). Germline assignment: CDR1 LGHNA and CDR2 YSLEER. V was shortened by 4 bases and J by 5 bases, with 18 bases between the two germline ends. The CDR3 has 15 amino acids. The CDR3 loop is CASSRIWGHSDEQYF. CDR3 nucleotides: TGCGCCAGCAGCCGCATCTGGGGACACTCGGACGAGCAGTACTTC.

V and J are TRBV16 and TRBJ2-5, with D uncertain. Per the germline V gene, CDR1 is KGHSY and CDR2 is FQNENV. The V end was cut by 6 bases, the J end by 2 bases, with 7 bases between. The CDR3 covers 12 residues. The CDR3 protein is CASSPLQETQYF. The CDR3 DNA sequence: TGTGCCAGCAGTCCACTACAAGAGACCCAGTACTTC.

The chain carries TRBV4-1 and TRBJ1-1; tentatively, D is TRBD1 (6 bases). V dropped 2 bases and J dropped 1 base, with 17 bases sitting between them. Germline CDR1 is MGHRA and CDR2 is YSYEKL. The CDR3 spans 17 residues. The CDR3 bases are TGCGCCAGCAGCCAACCCTGGATGAGGACAGAGAACACTGAAGCTTTCTTT. It specifies CASSQPWMRTENTEAFF.

The chain carries TRBV6-6 and TRBJ1-5, with unresolved D. Germline V gene lookup returns CDR1 MNHNY and CDR2 SVGAGI (reference sequence). This CDR3 contains 14 residues. Trimming left V 6 bases short and J 2 bases short, with 11 bases between. The CDR3 DNA sequence: TGTGCCAGCAGGCCGTCTCGGGGCAATCAGCCCCAGCATTTT. The encoded protein is CASRPSRGNQPQHF.

This clone was counted once. The J gene is TRBJ2-7, the V gene TRBV6-5; 12 bases are a match to TRBD2. From germline, CDR1 is MNHEY and CDR2 SVGAGI. The CDR3 has 16 amino acids. V was pared by 4 bases and J by 1 base, with 5 bases of the junction left unmatched. CDR3 residues: CASSSPTSGSSYEQYF. The CDR3 bases are TGTGCCAGCAGTTCCCCGACTAGCGGGAGTTCCTACGAGCAGTACTTC.

The rearrangement links TRBV2 to TRBJ1-1; 7 positions agree with TRBD1. Germline assignment: CDR1 SNHLY and CDR2 FYNNEI. The CDR3 length is 13 residues. V was clipped by 9 bases and J by 1 base; unmatched bases: 5. The CDR3 sequence is CASSTGTNTEAFF. In DNA, the CDR3 is TGTGCCAGTTCGACAGGGACGAACACTGAAGCTTTCTTT. Full variable domain (remainder filled in from reference TRBV2 and TRBJ1-1): EPEVTQTPSHQVTQMGQEVILRCVPISNHLYFYWYRQILGQKVEFLVSFYNNEISEKSEIFDDQFSVERPDGSNFTLKIRSTKLEDSAMYFCASSTGTNTEAFFGQGTRLTVV.

This clone has a handful of counts. This rearrangement joins TRBV28 to TRBJ1-1; perhaps TRBD1 as D (5 bases). The V and J ends lost 7 bases and 7 bases respectively, with 10 bases between them. Per germline, CDR1 MDHEN and CDR2 SYDVKM. The CDR3 spans 11 residues. The CDR3 region is CASISGIEAFF. DNA for the CDR3: TGTGCCAGCATCTCAGGGATTGAAGCTTTCTTT.

The table lists this clone with a count of one. The DNA of the CDR3 is TGTGCCAGCAGTTCCAGACAGGCGAGCTCTGGAAACACCATATATTTT. This codes for CASSSRQASSGNTIYF. The chain has TRBV11-2 and TRBJ1-3, with D tentatively TRBD1 (6 bases). Trimming shortened V by 6 bases and J by 0 bases, and 15 bases separated the two germline ends. The germline CDR1 and CDR2 sequences are SGHAT and FQNNGV. This CDR3 is built from 16 residues.

J is TRBJ2-3 and V is TRBV28; 9 nucleotides line up with TRBD2. Germline values: CDR1 MDHEN, CDR2 SYDVKM. J gave up 5 bases and V 4 bases, and 19 bases lay outside the gene matches. This CDR3 contains 19 residues. The CDR3 coding sequence is TGTGCCAGCAGTTCTCTCGGGGGGATTGTAGCGGGAGTTGTAGATACGCAGTATTTT. Amino acids: CASSSLGGIVAGVVDTQYF. The variable domain in full, completed from reference TRBV28 and TRBJ2-3, reads DVKVTQSSRYLVKRTGEKVFLECVQDMDHENMFWYRQDPGLGLRLIYFSYDVKMKEKGDIPEGYSVSREKKERFSLILESASTNQTSMYLCASSSLGGIVAGVVDTQYFGPGTRLTVL.

The J gene is TRBJ2-2, the V gene TRBV10-3, with TRBD2 identical over 8 bases. This CDR3 comprises 15 residues. Looked up from germline, CDR1 is ENHRY and CDR2 is SYGVKD. J gave up 0 bases and V 11 bases, and 8 bases lay outside the gene matches. The CDR3 sequence: CAVQPGLANTGELFF. The CDR3 DNA sequence: TGTGCCGTTCAACCGGGACTAGCGAACACCGGGGAGCTGTTTTTT.

The V and J genes are TRBV7-9 and TRBJ2-1; D perhaps matches TRBD2 (5 bases). Germline CDR1 and CDR2: SEHNR and FQNEAQ (reference sequence). V was clipped by 2 bases and J by 8 bases, with 10 bases between them. The length of the CDR3 is 13 residues. CDR3 sequence (DNA): TGTGCCAGCAGCTTACACCTCGGGGATGAGCAGTTCTTC. This codes for CASSLHLGDEQFF.

The chain carries TRBV30 and TRBJ1-4; 9 bases are a match to TRBD1. CDR1 GTSNPN and CDR2 SVGIG come from the germline V gene (reference sequence). The length of the CDR3 is 14 residues. Trimming at V came to 0 bases and at J to 8 bases, leaving 4 bases not matched to a gene. The CDR3 bases are TGTGCCTGGAGTGTCGACAGGGGGATGGAAAAACTGTTTTTT. Amino acid sequence: CAWSVDRGMEKLFF.

The gene calls are TRBV11-2 and TRBJ2-1; a weak D match, TRBD1 (6 bases). The CDR3 is made up of 15 amino acids. The germline CDR1 and CDR2 sequences are SGHAT and FQNNGV. Trimming left V 0 bases short and J 7 bases short, with 13 bases between. The CDR3: CASSLDPRGLNEQFF. The CDR3 DNA sequence: TGTGCCAGCAGCTTAGATCCCAGGGGCCTAAATGAGCAGTTCTTC.